This is a list of T cell receptor beta chains from one sample in a study of early T cells in non-severe SARS-CoV-2 infection. One entry per CDR3 protein results from TCRdb running MiXCR on the 5' RACE reads. The sample shows about 70,000 distinct CDR3 sequences, roughly 4.5% of them seen only once. The sequences come from whole blood, collected at baseline. These receptors originate from an adult who was a healthcare worker with PCR-confirmed SARS-CoV-2 infection or an uninfected control (not recorded which). The donor label of this sample is uncertain. CDR3s include the opening cysteine and the closing phenylalanine or tryptophan. The D gene is left open where the match is weak. Clone size is not always given. Where it is, it says once, few, many or a class for expanded clones.

clone_size: .
j_call: TRBJ2-1
v_call: TRBV20-1
d_call: TRBD2
cdr3_aa: CSARGKRGAENEQFF
cdr3_nt: TGCAGTGCTAGAGGGAAGCGGGGGGCAGAGAATGAGCAGTTCTTC

clone_size: .
j_call: TRBJ2-2
v_call: TRBV29-1
d_call: .
cdr3_aa: CSAARGWGGELFF
cdr3_nt: TGCAGCGCTGCGAGGGGCTGGGGCGGGGAGCTGTTTTTT

clone_size: many
j_call: TRBJ2-1
v_call: TRBV19
d_call: .
cdr3_aa: CASSIGPASYNEQFF
cdr3_nt: TGTGCCAGTAGTATAGGGCCAGCCTCCTACAATGAGCAGTTCTTC

clone_size: many
j_call: TRBJ2-1
v_call: TRBV2
d_call: TRBD1
cdr3_aa: CASSADRGEQFF
cdr3_nt: TGTGCCAGCAGTGCCGACAGGGGCGAGCAGTTCTTC

clone_size: many
j_call: TRBJ1-2
v_call: TRBV5-5
d_call: .
cdr3_aa: CASSLGAGTNYGYTF
cdr3_nt: TGTGCCAGCAGCTTGGGGGCAGGAACGAACTATGGCTACACCTTC

clone_size: many
j_call: TRBJ2-7
v_call: TRBV6-5
d_call: .
cdr3_aa: CASTWDGEQYF
cdr3_nt: TGTGCCAGCACCTGGGACGGCGAGCAGTACTTC

clone_size: .
j_call: TRBJ1-1
v_call: TRBV10-3
d_call: TRBD1
cdr3_aa: CAIKARGDTEAFF
cdr3_nt: TGTGCCATCAAAGCCAGGGGGGACACTGAAGCTTTCTTT

clone_size: .
j_call: TRBJ2-3
v_call: TRBV5-6
d_call: .
cdr3_aa: CASSRGGWADTQYF
cdr3_nt: TGTGCCAGCAGCCGAGGGGGTTGGGCAGATACGCAGTATTTT

clone_size: many
j_call: TRBJ1-2
v_call: TRBV12-3/TRBV12-4
d_call: .
cdr3_aa: CASSFGGDYGYTF
cdr3_nt: TGTGCCAGCAGTTTCGGAGGGGACTATGGCTACACCTTC

clone_size: few
j_call: TRBJ1-1
v_call: TRBV9
d_call: .
cdr3_aa: CASSGLNTEAFF
cdr3_nt: TGTGCCAGCAGCGGGTTGAACACTGAAGCTTTCTTT

clone_size: many
j_call: TRBJ1-1
v_call: TRBV24-1
d_call: .
cdr3_aa: CATSDSTEAFF
cdr3_nt: TGTGCCACCAGTGATAGCACTGAAGCTTTCTTT

clone_size: .
j_call: TRBJ2-5
v_call: TRBV5-1
d_call: TRBD2
cdr3_aa: CASSLGPSGGAFQETQYF
cdr3_nt: TGCGCCAGCAGCTTGGGCCCCAGCGGGGGGGCCTTCCAAGAGACCCAGTACTTC

clone_size: many
j_call: TRBJ2-7
v_call: TRBV13
d_call: TRBD1
cdr3_aa: CASRPSVDRERSRSEQYF
cdr3_nt: TGTGCCAGCAGACCTAGCGTGGACAGGGAACGGTCCCGTTCTGAGCAGTACTTC

clone_size: many
j_call: TRBJ1-3
v_call: TRBV11-2
d_call: .
cdr3_aa: CASSLGGVGNTIYF
cdr3_nt: TGTGCCAGCAGCCTGGGAGGTGTCGGAAACACCATATATTTT

clone_size: many
j_call: TRBJ1-5
v_call: TRBV20-1
d_call: TRBD1
cdr3_aa: CSAQPGGSNQPQHF
cdr3_nt: TGCAGTGCTCAGCCAGGGGGTAGCAATCAGCCCCAGCATTTT

clone_size: few
j_call: TRBJ1-4
v_call: TRBV5-1
d_call: TRBD1
cdr3_aa: CASTPDRGREKLFF
cdr3_nt: TGCGCCAGCACCCCGGACAGGGGACGCGAAAAACTGTTTTTT

clone_size: many
j_call: TRBJ2-7
v_call: TRBV20-1
d_call: TRBD2
cdr3_aa: CSALVPAGYEQYF
cdr3_nt: TGCAGTGCCCTCGTCCCAGCGGGATACGAGCAGTACTTC

clone_size: few
j_call: TRBJ2-5
v_call: TRBV6-1
d_call: TRBD2
cdr3_aa: CASSVSGGARETQYF
cdr3_nt: TGTGCCAGCAGTGTGAGCGGGGGGGCCAGAGAGACCCAGTACTTC

clone_size: many
j_call: TRBJ2-5
v_call: TRBV11-2
d_call: TRBD2
cdr3_aa: CASSYQSGAGGETQYF
cdr3_nt: TGTGCCAGCAGCTACCAAAGCGGGGCTGGGGGGGAGACCCAGTACTTC

clone_size: few
j_call: TRBJ2-1
v_call: TRBV5-1
d_call: TRBD1
cdr3_aa: CASTPWTGGPRNEQFF
cdr3_nt: TGCGCCAGCACCCCTTGGACAGGGGGTCCTAGAAATGAGCAGTTCTTC

clone_size: .
j_call: TRBJ2-5
v_call: TRBV7-9
d_call: .
cdr3_aa: CASSPDSSSFQETQYF
cdr3_nt: TGTGCCAGCAGCCCCGACTCCAGCAGCTTCCAAGAGACCCAGTACTTC

clone_size: many
j_call: TRBJ1-4
v_call: TRBV12-3/TRBV12-4
d_call: .
cdr3_aa: CASSSAAGEEKLFF
cdr3_nt: TGTGCCAGCAGCTCGGCGGCAGGGGAGGAAAAACTGTTTTTT

clone_size: many
j_call: TRBJ1-1
v_call: TRBV28
d_call: TRBD1
cdr3_aa: CASSRQGESTEAFF
cdr3_nt: TGTGCCAGCAGCCGACAGGGGGAGAGCACTGAAGCTTTCTTT

clone_size: .
j_call: TRBJ2-2
v_call: TRBV19
d_call: TRBD1
cdr3_aa: CAGRQGLNTGELFF
cdr3_nt: TGTGCCGGAAGACAGGGCTTGAACACCGGGGAGCTGTTTTTT

clone_size: many
j_call: TRBJ2-1
v_call: TRBV7-9
d_call: TRBD2
cdr3_aa: CASSRPTSGAYNEQFF
cdr3_nt: TGTGCCAGCAGCCGTCCTACTAGCGGGGCCTACAATGAGCAGTTCTTC

clone_size: .
j_call: TRBJ2-1
v_call: TRBV9
d_call: .
cdr3_aa: CASSVRNEQFF
cdr3_nt: TGTGCCAGCAGCGTACGCAATGAGCAGTTCTTC

clone_size: few
j_call: TRBJ2-7
v_call: TRBV10-1
d_call: .
cdr3_aa: CASSPGENEQYF
cdr3_nt: TGCGCCAGCAGTCCGGGGGAAAACGAGCAGTACTTC

clone_size: many
j_call: TRBJ1-4
v_call: TRBV7-9
d_call: .
cdr3_aa: CASSLGVDGDVSEKLFF
cdr3_nt: TGTGCCAGCAGCTTGGGCGTCGACGGGGACGTCTCTGAAAAACTGTTTTTT

clone_size: many
j_call: TRBJ1-1
v_call: TRBV4-2
d_call: .
cdr3_aa: CASSQEWALETEAFF
cdr3_nt: TGTGCCAGCAGCCAAGAGTGGGCCCTGGAGACTGAAGCTTTCTTT

clone_size: few
j_call: TRBJ2-7
v_call: TRBV6-5
d_call: .
cdr3_aa: CASGSQGSLYEQYF
cdr3_nt: TGTGCCAGCGGGTCGCAGGGGTCCCTCTACGAGCAGTACTTC

clone_size: many
j_call: TRBJ2-5
v_call: TRBV20-1
d_call: .
cdr3_aa: CSANLGGQYRETQYF
cdr3_nt: TGCAGTGCTAATCTCGGGGGGCAGTACCGGGAGACCCAGTACTTC

clone_size: .
j_call: TRBJ2-2
v_call: TRBV20-1
d_call: TRBD1
cdr3_aa: CSATRGPTGELFF
cdr3_nt: TGCAGTGCTACCAGGGGGCCTACCGGGGAGCTGTTTTTT

clone_size: many
j_call: TRBJ1-1
v_call: TRBV10-3
d_call: TRBD1
cdr3_aa: CAITNNDRVNTEAFF
cdr3_nt: TGTGCCATCACCAACAACGACAGGGTTAACACTGAAGCTTTCTTT

clone_size: many
j_call: TRBJ1-2
v_call: TRBV9
d_call: TRBD1
cdr3_aa: CASSVGGGDYGYTF
cdr3_nt: TGTGCCAGCAGCGTAGGAGGGGGCGACTATGGCTACACCTTC

clone_size: few
j_call: TRBJ1-3
v_call: TRBV11-2
d_call: .
cdr3_aa: CASSLGGDLGNTIYF
cdr3_nt: TGTGCCAGCAGCTTAGGAGGGGATCTAGGAAACACCATATATTTT

clone_size: medium-sized
j_call: TRBJ2-3
v_call: TRBV7-6
d_call: .
cdr3_aa: CASSLDWGSTDTQYF
cdr3_nt: TGTGCCAGCAGCTTAGATTGGGGGAGCACAGATACGCAGTATTTT

clone_size: many
j_call: TRBJ2-7
v_call: TRBV5-6
d_call: .
cdr3_aa: CASSPLRDLSSYEQYF
cdr3_nt: TGTGCCAGCAGCCCACTCCGGGACCTCAGCTCCTACGAGCAGTACTTC

clone_size: many
j_call: TRBJ2-5
v_call: TRBV5-1
d_call: TRBD2
cdr3_aa: CASSLVGGSGLGETQYF
cdr3_nt: TGCGCCAGCAGCTTGGTCGGGGGGAGCGGATTGGGAGAGACCCAGTACTTC

clone_size: few
j_call: TRBJ1-3
v_call: TRBV29-1
d_call: TRBD1
cdr3_aa: CSAGQGTGGNTIYF
cdr3_nt: TGCAGCGCCGGACAGGGGACGGGGGGAAACACCATATATTTT

clone_size: many
j_call: TRBJ1-3
v_call: TRBV7-9
d_call: .
cdr3_aa: CASSLANGNTIYF
cdr3_nt: TGTGCCAGCAGCTTAGCGAATGGGAACACCATATATTTT

clone_size: many
j_call: TRBJ2-5
v_call: TRBV5-1
d_call: TRBD2
cdr3_aa: CASSQGALAEETQYF
cdr3_nt: TGCGCCAGCAGCCAAGGGGCGCTAGCGGAAGAGACCCAGTACTTC

clone_size: many
j_call: TRBJ2-1
v_call: TRBV20-1
d_call: .
cdr3_aa: CSARDSGRSSYNEQFF
cdr3_nt: TGCAGTGCAAGGGACTCCGGCCGGAGCTCCTACAATGAGCAGTTCTTC

clone_size: many
j_call: TRBJ2-1
v_call: TRBV15
d_call: TRBD1
cdr3_aa: CATSRQDRDEQFF
cdr3_nt: TGTGCCACCAGCAGACAGGACAGGGACGAGCAGTTCTTC

clone_size: many
j_call: TRBJ2-1
v_call: TRBV10-3
d_call: .
cdr3_aa: CAISLLSDEQFF
cdr3_nt: TGTGCCATCAGCCTCCTAAGCGATGAGCAGTTCTTC

clone_size: few
j_call: TRBJ2-5
v_call: TRBV5-1
d_call: TRBD2
cdr3_aa: CASSYTSGQETQYF
cdr3_nt: TGCGCCAGCAGCTACACTAGCGGCCAAGAGACCCAGTACTTC

clone_size: few
j_call: TRBJ2-7
v_call: TRBV2
d_call: .
cdr3_aa: CASSETRGPYEQYF
cdr3_nt: TGTGCCAGCAGTGAAACTAGGGGCCCCTACGAGCAGTACTTC

clone_size: many
j_call: TRBJ1-2
v_call: TRBV6-6
d_call: .
cdr3_aa: CACGGTWNGYTF
cdr3_nt: TGTGCCTGCGGAGGGACATGGAATGGCTACACCTTC

clone_size: few
j_call: TRBJ1-1
v_call: TRBV6-2/TRBV6-3
d_call: .
cdr3_aa: CASTSAPHTEAFF
cdr3_nt: TGTGCCAGTACCTCGGCCCCTCATACTGAAGCTTTCTTT

clone_size: many
j_call: TRBJ2-3
v_call: TRBV6-1
d_call: .
cdr3_aa: CASEDRGSTDTQYF
cdr3_nt: TGTGCCAGCGAGGACAGAGGTTCCACAGATACGCAGTATTTT

clone_size: .
j_call: TRBJ1-1
v_call: TRBV11-2
d_call: .
cdr3_aa: CASSLRVGTEAFF
cdr3_nt: TGTGCCAGCAGCTTGAGGGTCGGCACTGAAGCTTTCTTT

clone_size: many
j_call: TRBJ2-1
v_call: TRBV10-3
d_call: TRBD2
cdr3_aa: CAISESFVASGGVHEQFF
cdr3_nt: TGTGCCATCAGTGAGTCTTTTGTGGCTAGCGGGGGTGTCCATGAGCAGTTCTTC

clone_size: .
j_call: TRBJ2-3
v_call: TRBV15
d_call: .
cdr3_aa: CATSRDLADTQYF
cdr3_nt: TGTGCCACCAGCAGAGATCTAGCAGATACGCAGTATTTT

clone_size: many
j_call: TRBJ1-4
v_call: TRBV20-1
d_call: .
cdr3_aa: CSAITSGTADEQLFF
cdr3_nt: TGCAGTGCTATTACCTCCGGGACGGCAGATGAGCAACTGTTTTTT